These T cell receptor beta chains were read from a single sample in a study of PD-1 blockade in classical Hodgkin lymphoma. Profiling relied on immunoSEQ multiplex PCR, and the TCRdb table lists in-frame clones only, not all of them. The data show around 26,000 clones, approximately 70% seen once. Sequencing was performed on peripheral blood mononuclear cells (PBMCs), taken at baseline. The receptors were gathered from a human donor with classical Hodgkin lymphoma. Both conserved end residues are part of each CDR3.

J gene,V gene,CDR3 protein
TRBJ1-1,TRBV2,CASRGRGEVDTEAFF
TRBJ2-7,TRBV7-2,CASSKGVGDEQYF
TRBJ2-1,TRBV4-1,CASSQETSGGDNEQFF
TRBJ1-2,TRBV9,CASRISGGLGYTF
TRBJ1-5,TRBV6-5,CASSSGGWQPQHF
TRBJ2-5,TRBV7-2,CASSLAGVLGETQYF
TRBJ2-7,TRBV7-3,CASSLKTGGYYEQYF
TRBJ2-1,TRBV28,CASSLFGQVINEQFF
TRBJ2-3,TRBV30,CAWSPITSADTQYF
TRBJ2-5,TRBV18,CASSPLPDRDSQYF
TRBJ2-3,TRBV2,CASSEMRGGRDTQYF
TRBJ1-6,TRBV5-6,CASEEWGDSPLHF
TRBJ2-7,TRBV7-6,CASSLEIGSYEQYF
TRBJ2-7,TRBV21-1,CASITRTYEQYF
TRBJ2-7,TRBV5-6,CASSLGYPDYEQYF
TRBJ1-2,TRBV2,CASSTLDRNYGYTF
TRBJ2-1,TRBV5-6,CASSLGRLYNEQFF
TRBJ1-5,TRBV6-6,CASSYSGSDKQPQHF
TRBJ2-4,TRBV27,CASSFGVGENIQYF
TRBJ2-3,TRBV4-2,CASSQELWLPDTQYF
TRBJ1-2,TRBV5-6,CASSLGQGRGYTF
TRBJ2-7,TRBV19,CASSIEGGGSYEQYF
TRBJ2-7,TRBV5-4,CASSFVQGGEQYF
TRBJ2-6,TRBV27,CASSLFRGPGANVLTF
TRBJ1-3,TRBV15,CATSIRTGLAGNTIYF
TRBJ2-2,TRBV13,CASSFGLYTGELFF
TRBJ2-3,TRBV10-3,CAISDVSTDTQYF
TRBJ2-5,TRBV27,CASSSEGAQETQYF
TRBJ1-2,TRBV5-1,CASSFEGGYGYTF
TRBJ2-7,TRBV6-5,CASSYKRGAYEQYF
TRBJ1-1,TRBV29-1,CSVGRTNTEAFF
TRBJ2-7,TRBV6-6,CASSYSGTGRYEQYF
TRBJ2-5,TRBV7-2,CASSFMGASLGEQETQYF
TRBJ1-1,TRBV27,CASSPTRGSLNTEAFF
TRBJ2-7,TRBV9,CASSVDPSYEQYF
TRBJ2-5,TRBV6-6,CASWGTETQYF
TRBJ2-7,TRBV11-2,CASSLDGAYEQYF
TRBJ2-1,TRBV27,CASSLWDSGGGAGEQFF
TRBJ1-1,TRBV19,CASSVRGDDGTEAFF
TRBJ2-3,TRBV23-1,CASSQSLGGVDTQYF
TRBJ2-6,TRBV19,CASSVLGDSVSSGANVLTF
TRBJ1-1,TRBV7-3,CASSLNRNTEAFF
TRBJ2-7,TRBV7-9,CASSQKSRSYEQYF